Included here is one T cell receptor beta chain sequence, with context. The clone's antigen remains unknown. Per-nucleotide qualities are absent, and no much larger clonotype sits a single base away. These data are taken from a study of blood T cells in healthy people across ages (dated by TCRdb to the mid-2010s). As for the study more broadly: Template switching captured roughly one uniquely barcoded TCR beta cDNA molecule per two T cells in model experiments. The study measured age-related changes in TCR beta repertoire diversity using deep sequencing normalized with unique cDNA molecular identifiers. Four age groups were formed from the donors: young (average approximately 15 years), middle-aged (approximately 41), aged (over 55) and long-lived (around 82). To avoid experimental bias, donors of different ages were randomly spread across the sequencing lanes. For two donors (one aged 18 to 30 and one aged 80 or older), the study analyzed two additional independent replicas of 1 million unique cDNA reads from the same blood draw. Summary of the overall study and its limitations: Since profiling was done on bulk unsorted PBMCs, naive and antigen-experienced compartments could not be conclusively compared. The long-lived group showed more naive CD4+ T cells, fewer expanded clones and increased TCR diversity than the aged group, suggesting age selection. Observed TCR beta diversity per million T cells fell roughly linearly with age, and a significant reduction was already apparent by age roughly 40. Estimates of total diversity based on one million sequenced T cells were considered lower bounds and underestimates. Observed TCR beta diversity correlated strongly with the percentage of naive T cells measured by flow cytometry. Because the CMV infection status of the donors was unknown, age-related changes in expanded clonotypes may potentially have been confounded.

CDR1 and CDR2 were assigned from the germline V gene as SGHTA and FQGNSA. Spanning cysteine to phenylalanine, the CDR3 consists of 13 amino acids. The kept DNA is CDR3 alone, 39 bases in frame from the first base. The donors were under 40 Caucasian individuals from Russia, aged about 6 to 100 years, who were systemically healthy. Approximately 9.3 milliliters of peripheral blood were collected from each donor into EDTA-treated Vacutainer tubes. Ficoll-Paque density-gradient centrifugation was used to isolate PBMCs, with at least 6.5 million per sample. Total RNA, at least 6 micrograms per sample, was extracted from PBMCs with Trizol reagent. The percentages of naive CD45RAhigh/CD27high T cells were determined by flow cytometry on a PBMC aliquot from every donor. The library was produced with 5' RACE. This sample was sequenced with an Illumina HiSeq 2500. A second roughly 7 to 11 cycle PCR used a sample-barcoded 5' primer and a J-beta primer mix. Each TCR beta cDNA molecule received a unique molecular identifier from a template-switch 5' adaptor carrying 12 random nucleotides. Each sample yielded at least 3 million CDR3-containing paired-end reads. First-strand cDNA was synthesized from all RNA with the Mint cDNA synthesis kit, primed by a TRBC-specific oligonucleotide. All cDNA was treated with uracil-DNA glycosylase and then went through a first 18-cycle PCR with the universal primers M1SS and BC2_uni_R. The published analysis was carried out like this. For normalization, 1 million high-quality reads, each with a distinct molecular identifier, were randomly selected from each sample. Reads with shared molecular identifiers were discarded instead of being binned into consensus sequences. CDR3 identification, clonotype clustering and error correction used MiTCR with a Q25 quality threshold and the strictest error-elimination algorithm. A nonparametric unseen species model with Euler transformation was used to estimate a lower bound on total TCR beta diversity. TCRdb cleaned the public reads at Q25 with fastp, built clones with MiXCR and kept in-frame beta chains. One record per CDR3 amino acid sequence lists the most common genes and DNA. For this entry, the V and J calls and clone size follow TCRdb and not the study's own pipeline. Within this sample are 600,000 to 1,000,000 distinct CDR3 sequences, with roughly 60% of them counted one time only. About 20% of the sample lies in the top ten.

The sequence came from a man aged 25 to 45 in good health. This receptor chain uses TRBV7-2 and TRBJ2-5, with the D gene not clear enough to name. The J call may be in error: the DNA end matches TRBJ2-7 better. The sample was blood. Read as DNA, the sequence is TGTGCCAGCAGCTTAGAGATCGTATACGAGCAGTACTTC. It is translated as CASSLEIVYEQYF.